The 22 T cell receptor beta chains reported below all come from one sample, sequenced in a study of T cells after yellow fever vaccination. Each CDR3 protein is one row after TCRdb ran MiXCR on the 5' RACE reads. The data show over 300,000 distinct CDR3 sequences, 6.8% seen once. The source was PBMCs, collected 35 to 50 days after the first yellow fever vaccination. Receptor source: a man aged 18 to 30 who received the YFV17D yellow fever vaccine.

This clonotype came up a few times. V gene TRBV7-9 combines with J gene TRBJ1-2, with D possibly being TRBD1 (6 bases). V was shortened by 1 base and J by 6 bases, with 18 bases between the two germline ends. CDR3 length equals 16 residues. The germline V gene has CDR1 SEHNR and CDR2 FQNEAQ (reference sequence). As DNA, the CDR3 is TGTGCCAGCAGCTTAGGGCGGGCATACAGGGTAGATGGCTACACCTTC. The encoded protein is CASSLGRAYRVDGYTF.

The chain carries TRBV29-1 and TRBJ1-3; D might be TRBD1 (6 bases). The CDR3 is 15 amino acids. From germline, CDR1 is SQVTM and CDR2 ANQGSEA. Trimming pared 1 base from V and 4 bases from J, leaving 14 bases between. CDR3 protein: CSVEGGTTKGNTIYF. The CDR3 nucleotides read TGCAGCGTTGAAGGGGGGACAACGAAAGGAAACACCATATATTTT. Together with reference TRBV29-1 and TRBJ1-3, the CDR3 gives the full variable domain: SAVISQKPSRDICQRGTSLTIQCQVDSQVTMMFWYRQQPGQSLTLIATANQGSEATYESGFVIDKFPISRPNLTFSTLTVSNMSPEDSSIYLCSVEGGTTKGNTIYFGEGSWLTVV.

This clonotype was seen more than once but under ten times. The chain couples TRBV4-1 to TRBJ2-4, with 7 positions matching TRBD2. In germline, CDR1 is MGHRA, CDR2 YSYEKL. The CDR3 sequence is 13 residues long. The V gene end was trimmed by 4 bases and the J gene end by 15 bases; junction bases not matched to a gene: 12. CDR3 amino acids: CASSPLPGGDWYF. CDR3 DNA sequence: TGCGCCAGCAGCCCGCTGCCGGGGGGAGATTGGTACTTC.

The chain recombines TRBV4-3 with TRBJ1-6, with D perhaps matching TRBD1 (6 bases). CDR3 size: 14 residues. Germline assignment: CDR1 LGHNA and CDR2 YSLEER. V lost 2 bases to trimming and J lost 13 bases, with 15 bases between them. Written as DNA, the CDR3 is TGCGCCAGCAGCCAACACTCAGGGGAGAGGCCCCTCCACTTT. Amino acid sequence: CASSQHSGERPLHF.

This chain joins TRBV6-1 and TRBJ2-6; D not resolved. Germline V gene lookup returns CDR1 MNHNS and CDR2 SASEGT. The CDR3 runs 13 residues. The germline V and J ends were trimmed by 4 bases and 2 bases, with 3 bases remaining between them. CDR3 region: CASSGAGANVLTF. The CDR3 region has the DNA TGTGCCAGCAGTGGGGCTGGGGCCAACGTCCTGACTTTC.

This clonotype was seen only a few times. The chain joins TRBV2 to TRBJ2-7; D uncertain. Germline CDR1 SNHLY, CDR2 FYNNEI. The CDR3 runs to 12 residues. Trimming stripped 1 base from V and 7 bases from J, with 8 bases between. CDR3 nucleotides: TGTGCCAGCAGTGAAGGGCGGTGGGAGCAGTACTTC. Translation: CASSEGRWEQYF.

V usage is TRBV4-2 and J usage is TRBJ1-3; D unresolved. Trimming shortened V by 0 bases and J by 0 bases, and 18 bases separated the two germline ends. Germline CDR1 and CDR2: LGHNA and YNFKEQ. This CDR3 is 19 amino acids long. The CDR3: CASSQDIWSSGLSGNTIYF. In nucleotides, the CDR3 is TGTGCCAGCAGCCAAGATATATGGTCGTCTGGTCTCTCTGGAAACACCATATATTTT.

The chain couples TRBV5-6 to TRBJ2-3; TRBD2 agrees at 13 bases. Germline V CDR1 and CDR2: SGHDT, YYEEEE. This CDR3 region has 18 residues. With V trimmed by 3 bases and J by 3 bases, 10 bases remained unmatched. The DNA for the CDR3 is TGTGCCAGCAGCTCTCCGACTAGCGGGGGGTTTGAGACAGATACGCAGTATTTT. As protein: CASSSPTSGGFETDTQYF.

The rearrangement links TRBV21-1 to TRBJ2-2; TRBD2 is taken as the D call from the table, unchecked against the DNA. TRBV21-1 is deemed a pseudogene. The length of the CDR3 is 17 residues. The CDR3 region has the DNA TGTGCCAGCAGCCAAAACCGGGCCCCACTGGGCACCGGGGAGCTGTTTTTT. Protein sequence: CASSQNRAPLGTGELFF.

This clonotype has at least ten counts. This chain uses TRBV11-2 with TRBJ2-7; 8 bases line up with TRBD1. Trimming removed 2 bases from V and 4 bases from J; junction bases left unmatched: 4. The length of the CDR3 is 14 residues. CDR1 and CDR2 from the germline V gene are SGHAT and FQNNGV. The CDR3 nucleotides are TGTGCCAGCAGCTTACAGGGGGCAGTTTACGAGCAGTACTTC. Translated: CASSLQGAVYEQYF.

This clonotype was seen a handful of times. CDR3: CSVRRDGVGETQYF. The CDR3 DNA reads as TGCAGCGTTAGAAGGGACGGGGTAGGGGAGACCCAGTACTTC. V and J are TRBV29-1 and TRBJ2-5; D possibly matches TRBD1 or TRBD2 (5 bases each). V was shortened by 5 bases and J by 5 bases, with 18 bases between the two germline ends. CDR1 is SQVTM, CDR2 ANQGSEA, per germline. The CDR3 runs 14 residues. Full variable domain (rest looked up from reference TRBV29-1 and TRBJ2-5): SAVISQKPSRDICQRGTSLTIQCQVDSQVTMMFWYRQQPGQSLTLIATANQGSEATYESGFVIDKFPISRPNLTFSTLTVSNMSPEDSSIYLCSVRRDGVGETQYFGPGTRLLVL.

This chain uses TRBV12-3 or TRBV12-4 with TRBJ1-2; D possibly corresponds to TRBD1 (5 bases). The V end was cut by 3 bases, the J end by 10 bases, with 18 bases between. This CDR3 has 14 amino acids. The DNA for the CDR3 is TGTGCCAGCAGTTTCGATCAGGGCCCCTTAGTCTACACCTTC. This codes for CASSFDQGPLVYTF.

This clonotype was seen at least ten times. The V gene is TRBV12-3 or TRBV12-4, the J gene TRBJ2-5, with D possibly TRBD2 on 6 matching bases. CDR3 length: 13 residues. Trimming cost V 5 bases and J 0 bases, with 7 bases left between them. The CDR3: CASSRGYQETQYF. The CDR3 DNA reads TGTGCCAGCAGTCGGGGGTACCAAGAGACCCAGTACTTC.

The chain employs TRBV18 and TRBJ2-1; 10 bases fit TRBD2. V trimming: 3 bases; J trimming: 0 bases; junction bases outside the gene matches: 8. The CDR3 has 18 amino acids. Germline CDR1 and CDR2: KGHSH and LQKENI. In DNA, the CDR3 is TGTGCCAGCTCACCGAGGCAGCGGGGGGGTAGCTCCTACAATGAGCAGTTCTTC. It specifies CASSPRQRGGSSYNEQFF.

This chain's CDR3 is CSARPPGRGKTGELFF. CDR3 nucleotide sequence: TGCAGTGCTAGACCTCCGGGGAGGGGAAAAACCGGGGAGCTGTTTTTT. The chain couples TRBV20-1 to TRBJ2-2; TRBD2 agrees at 7 bases. Germline values: CDR1 DFQATT, CDR2 SNEGSKA (reference sequence). This CDR3 spans 16 amino acids. Trimming took 2 bases from V and 5 from J; bases not matched to a gene: 11.

This clonotype was seen a handful of times. The V gene is TRBV18, the J gene TRBJ1-5; possible D gene TRBD1, 5 bases. The germline V and J ends were trimmed by 5 bases and 6 bases, with 8 bases remaining between them. The CDR3 totals 12 residues. Germline assignment: CDR1 KGHSH and CDR2 LQKENI. The CDR3, as DNA: TGTGCCAGCTCATCAGGGACTCAGCCCCAGCATTTT. The encoded protein is CASSSGTQPQHF.

In this sample, this clonotype turned up many times. The CDR3 region is CASSYDYPIYNEQFF. As DNA, the CDR3 is TGTGCCAGCAGCTATGACTATCCAATATACAATGAGCAGTTCTTC. The chain links TRBV5-5 to TRBJ2-1, with a possible D match to TRBD2 (5 bases). V lost 3 bases to trimming and J lost 4 bases, with 14 bases between them. Germline V gene sequence: CDR1 SGHKS, CDR2 YYEKEE (reference sequence). The CDR3 has 15 amino acids.

The chain recombines TRBV20-1 with TRBJ2-3, with D perhaps TRBD1 (5 bases). This CDR3 has 14 residues. Germline assignment: CDR1 DFQATT and CDR2 SNEGSKA (reference sequence). The V and J ends lost 6 bases and 6 bases respectively, with 19 bases between them. CDR3: CSATAGQGWDTQYF. CDR3 nucleotides: TGCAGTGCCACGGCCGGGCAGGGATGGGATACGCAGTATTTT.

The CDR3 spells CASSVAVNRARGYTF. In DNA form, the CDR3 reads TGTGCCAGCAGCGTAGCTGTTAACAGGGCTAGAGGCTACACCTTC. The chain recombines TRBV9 with TRBJ1-2; perhaps TRBD1 as D (6 bases). The CDR3 runs to 15 residues. Germline CDR1 and CDR2: SGDLS and YYNGEE. V shed 0 bases and J shed 8 bases, with 17 bases lying between them. Looking up the rest from reference TRBV9 and TRBJ1-2 gives the full variable domain: DSGVTQTPKHLITATGQRVTLRCSPRSGDLSVYWYQQSLDQGLQFLIQYYNGEERAKGNILERFSAQQFPDLHSELNLSSLELGDSALYFCASSVAVNRARGYTFGSGTRLTVV.

The chain is built from TRBV7-2 and TRBJ1-1; D not resolved. The CDR3 is 12 residues long. Trimming left V 5 bases short and J 1 base short, with 5 bases between. CDR1 and CDR2 from the germline V gene are SGHTA and FQGNSA. For the CDR3, the DNA is TGTGCCAGCAGCATACAGAACACTGAAGCTTTCTTT. Amino acids: CASSIQNTEAFF.

The chain is built from TRBV12-3 or TRBV12-4 and TRBJ1-2, with 7 bases identical to TRBD1. This CDR3 contains 15 residues. The trim removed 4 bases at V and 4 bases at J, leaving 9 bases unmatched. CDR3 sequence (DNA): TGTGCCAGCAGTTGGCGACAGGGTGGCCCCTATGGCTACACCTTC. It yields the protein CASSWRQGGPYGYTF.

The chain recombines TRBV12-3 or TRBV12-4 with TRBJ2-1; the D is unclear. Trimming took 3 bases from V and 9 from J, leaving 12 bases between them. CDR3 length: 13 residues. CDR3 protein: CASSLVSDVEQFF. CDR3 DNA: TGTGCCAGCAGTTTGGTCTCCGACGTTGAGCAGTTCTTC.